Here is one T cell receptor beta chain with its context. The sample originates from a study of blood T cells in healthy people across ages. The authors ran a second PCR of about 7 to 11 cycles using a sample-barcoded 5' primer and a J-beta primer mix. MiXCR, run by TCRdb on the 5' RACE reads, gives a single entry per CDR3 protein. Of 1,500,000 or so distinct CDR3 sequences listed, roughly 43% are singletons. V was clipped by 2 bases and J by 7 bases, with 11 bases between them. The CDR3 consists of 13 residues. The TCR sequence derives from a woman aged 18-29 years in good health. This sequence joins TRBV12-3 or TRBV12-4 and TRBJ1-2; D gene uncertain. The specimen was blood. The CDR3 loop is CASSLILGSGYTF. DNA of the CDR3: TGTGCCAGCAGTTTAATCCTAGGGTCTGGCTACACCTTC.